These T cell receptor beta chains were read from a single sample in a study of cytomegalovirus exposure and HLA in healthy donors. Libraries were prepared by immunoSEQ multiplex PCR; TCRdb keeps only in-frame clonotypes and omits some of them. The table has 30,000 to 40,000 clones, 80% to 95% seen once. Input material: PBMCs. Every receptor here comes from a man aged 18 to 30 in good health and CMV-seronegative. Both conserved end residues are part of each CDR3. The order of the fields is clone size, J gene, V gene, CDR3 length, D gene, CDR3 DNA, CDR3 protein. The D gene is left open where the match is weak. Clone sizes are given selectively: once, few, many, or a class where the clone is expanded.

clone size: .; J gene: TRBJ2-1; V gene: TRBV11-2; CDR3 length: 17; D gene: TRBD2; CDR3 DNA: TGTGCCAGCAGCCTTAGGGGAGGCGGGGGGGGGTACAATGAGCAGTTCTTC; CDR3 protein: CASSLRGGGGGYNEQFF
clone size: once; J gene: TRBJ2-3; V gene: TRBV5-5; CDR3 length: 13; D gene: .; CDR3 DNA: TGTGCCAGCAGCCTAGAGGTTCAAGATACGCAGTATTTT; CDR3 protein: CASSLEVQDTQYF
clone size: .; J gene: TRBJ2-5; V gene: TRBV11-2; CDR3 length: 14; D gene: TRBD1; CDR3 DNA: TGTGCCAGCAGCTTGCCAGGGGGCTTAGAGACCCAGTACTTC; CDR3 protein: CASSLPGGLETQYF
clone size: .; J gene: TRBJ2-2; V gene: TRBV29-1; CDR3 length: 13; D gene: .; CDR3 DNA: TGCAGCGTTGAAGATCAATACACCGGGGAGCTGTTTTTT; CDR3 protein: CSVEDQYTGELFF
clone size: once; J gene: TRBJ1-2; V gene: TRBV25-1; CDR3 length: 14; D gene: .; CDR3 DNA: TGTGCCAGCAGTAAAACAGGTGGGGACTATGGCTACACCTTC; CDR3 protein: CASSKTGGDYGYTF
clone size: .; J gene: TRBJ1-5; V gene: TRBV2; CDR3 length: 14; D gene: .; CDR3 DNA: TGTGCCAGCAGTGCTGGCAGGGGTAGCCAGCCCCAGCATTTT; CDR3 protein: CASSAGRGSQPQHF
clone size: .; J gene: TRBJ1-1; V gene: TRBV7-3; CDR3 length: 14; D gene: .; CDR3 DNA: TGTGCCAGCAGGTACCAATTGTCGGACACTGAAGCTTTCTTT; CDR3 protein: CASRYQLSDTEAFF
clone size: .; J gene: TRBJ1-1; V gene: TRBV5-4; CDR3 length: 16; D gene: .; CDR3 DNA: TGTGCCAGCACCAACCTAGGGGGGGCCTTGAATACTGAAGCTTTCTTT; CDR3 protein: CASTNLGGALNTEAFF
clone size: .; J gene: TRBJ2-1; V gene: TRBV5-6; CDR3 length: 16; D gene: TRBD2; CDR3 DNA: TGTGCCAGCAGCCCGCAAGCGGGGGGGCCCTACAATGAGCAGTTCTTC; CDR3 protein: CASSPQAGGPYNEQFF
clone size: .; J gene: TRBJ2-1; V gene: TRBV28; CDR3 length: 17; D gene: TRBD1; CDR3 DNA: TGTGCCAGCAGTCCCATAGGGACAGGGGGTACTAACAATGAGCAGTTCTTC; CDR3 protein: CASSPIGTGGTNNEQFF
clone size: .; J gene: TRBJ2-1; V gene: TRBV11-3; CDR3 length: 13; D gene: .; CDR3 DNA: TGTGCCAGCACCGGACAAGGGGACAATGAGCAGTTCTTC; CDR3 protein: CASTGQGDNEQFF
clone size: .; J gene: TRBJ2-3; V gene: TRBV6-5; CDR3 length: 14; D gene: .; CDR3 DNA: TGTGCCAGCAGTTATTCCCCGCCGGGAGATACGCAGTATTTT; CDR3 protein: CASSYSPPGDTQYF
clone size: .; J gene: TRBJ2-7; V gene: TRBV30; CDR3 length: 13; D gene: .; CDR3 DNA: TGTGCCTGGAGTGGGGGAGGCTCCTACGAGCAGTACTTC; CDR3 protein: CAWSGGGSYEQYF
clone size: .; J gene: TRBJ1-1; V gene: TRBV28; CDR3 length: 13; D gene: .; CDR3 DNA: TGTGCCAGCAGTTTATCGACTCTCACGGGGGCTTTCTTT; CDR3 protein: CASSLSTLTGAFF
clone size: once; J gene: TRBJ1-5; V gene: TRBV7-6; CDR3 length: 15; D gene: TRBD1; CDR3 DNA: TGTGCCAGCAGCTTTGGACAGGGGAAGAGTCAGCCCCAGCATTTT; CDR3 protein: CASSFGQGKSQPQHF
clone size: .; J gene: TRBJ1-3; V gene: TRBV6-1; CDR3 length: 15; D gene: .; CDR3 DNA: TGTGCCAGCAGAGTTTCCGGGACACCTGGAAACACCATATATTTT; CDR3 protein: CASRVSGTPGNTIYF
clone size: .; J gene: TRBJ2-3; V gene: TRBV6-4; CDR3 length: 16; D gene: TRBD2; CDR3 DNA: TGTGCCAGCAGTGAGCTTGCGCGGGGGGGCCCAGATACGCAGTATTTT; CDR3 protein: CASSELARGGPDTQYF
clone size: .; J gene: TRBJ2-7; V gene: TRBV6-6; CDR3 length: 16; D gene: TRBD2; CDR3 DNA: TGTGCCAGCAGTTACGAAACTAGCGGGAGAGACTACGAGCAGTACTTC; CDR3 protein: CASSYETSGRDYEQYF
clone size: .; J gene: TRBJ2-7; V gene: TRBV2; CDR3 length: 14; D gene: TRBD2; CDR3 DNA: TGTGCCAGCACCGGGACTAGCGGGGGTCTCGAGCAGTACTTC; CDR3 protein: CASTGTSGGLEQYF